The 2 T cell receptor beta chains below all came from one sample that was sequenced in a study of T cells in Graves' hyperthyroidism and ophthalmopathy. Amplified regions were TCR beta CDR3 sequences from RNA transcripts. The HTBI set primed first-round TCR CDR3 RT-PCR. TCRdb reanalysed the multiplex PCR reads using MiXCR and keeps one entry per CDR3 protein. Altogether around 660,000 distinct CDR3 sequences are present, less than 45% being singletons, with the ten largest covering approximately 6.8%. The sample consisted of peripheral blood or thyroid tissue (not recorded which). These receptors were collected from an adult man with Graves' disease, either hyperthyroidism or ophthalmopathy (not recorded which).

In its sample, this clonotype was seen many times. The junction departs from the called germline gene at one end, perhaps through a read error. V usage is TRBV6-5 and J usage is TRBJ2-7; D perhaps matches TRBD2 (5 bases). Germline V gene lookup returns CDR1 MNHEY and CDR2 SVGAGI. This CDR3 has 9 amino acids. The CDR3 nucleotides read TGCGCCAGCGGCTACGAGCAGTACTTC. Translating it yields CASGYEQYF.

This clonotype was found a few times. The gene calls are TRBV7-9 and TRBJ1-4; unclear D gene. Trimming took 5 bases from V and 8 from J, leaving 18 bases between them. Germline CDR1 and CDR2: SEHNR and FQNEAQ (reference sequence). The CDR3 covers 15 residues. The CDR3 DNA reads TGTGCCAGCAGCCCCCAGGCGTCGGCTGGAGAAAAACTGTTTTTT. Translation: CASSPQASAGEKLFF.